Each of the 10 T cell receptor beta chains below was sequenced from the same sample in a study of graft-versus-host responses after intestinal transplantation. Sequencing was performed with immunoSEQ multiplex PCR; in TCRdb, only in-frame clones are kept and a portion is missing. The repertoire consists of 35,000 to 50,000 clones, with about 95% occurring once and the leading ten covering approximately 1.4%. This specimen consisted of PBMCs, obtained more than 310 days after intestinal transplant. Receptors originate from a human patient who received an intestinal transplant, so some T cells may come from the graft donor.

As DNA, the CDR3 is TGTGCCAGCAGTTTAGTTCCCGACAGGGGCTACACCTTC. It encodes CASSLVPDRGYTF. This chain connects TRBV6-5 to TRBJ1-2, with TRBD1 as a possible D gene (6 bases). Germline V lookup: CDR1 MNHEY, CDR2 SVGAGI. The CDR3 is made up of 13 amino acids. The V end was cut by 4 bases, the J end by 8 bases, with 14 bases between.

V and J are TRBV19 and TRBJ2-3, with D unresolved. Trimming removed 9 bases at V and 2 bases at J, with 6 bases between. Looked up from germline, CDR1 is LNHDA and CDR2 is SQIVND (reference sequence). The CDR3 spans 11 residues. The CDR3 nucleotides are TGTGCCAGCATGAACACAGATACGCAGTATTTT. Its translation is CASMNTDTQYF. Drawing the rest from reference TRBV19 and TRBJ2-3, the complete variable domain is DGGITQSPKYLFRKEGQNVTLSCEQNLNHDAMYWYRQDPGQGLRLIYYSQIVNDFQKGDIAEGYSVSREKKESFPLTVTSAQKNPTAFYLCASMNTDTQYFGPGTRLTVL.

This chain joins TRBV11-3 and TRBJ2-5, with 12 bases that match TRBD1. Germline V gene lookup returns CDR1 SGHNT and CDR2 YENEEA. This CDR3 is 15 amino acids long. V dropped 8 bases and J dropped 4; count of bases not matched to a gene: 8. DNA for the CDR3: TGTGCCAGCTACCCCGGGACAGGGGGCCCAGAGACCCAGTACTTC. It encodes CASYPGTGGPETQYF.

The gene calls are TRBV7-2 and TRBJ1-4, with 7 bases aligning to TRBD1. V lost 1 base and J lost 8; bases outside the gene matches: 7. Germline assignment: CDR1 SGHTA and CDR2 FQGNSA. The CDR3 runs to 15 residues. The CDR3 DNA reads TGTGCCAGCAGCTTAGTGCCAGGGGGATTCGAAAAACTGTTTTTT. This gives the protein CASSLVPGGFEKLFF.

The V gene is TRBV5-4, the J gene TRBJ2-2, with D possibly being TRBD1 or TRBD2 (5 bases each). This CDR3 is built from 13 residues. V lost 2 bases and J lost 4, with 6 bases in between. Germline V gene lookup returns CDR1 SGHNT and CDR2 YYREEE (reference sequence). This CDR3 is CASSFGTTGELFF. The CDR3 DNA reads TGTGCCAGCAGCTTCGGGACCACCGGGGAGCTGTTTTTT.

This sequence joins TRBV6-4 and TRBJ2-7, with D uncertain. The germline gives CDR1 MRHNA, CDR2 SNTAGT. The V end lost 6 bases, the J end lost 2 bases, and 17 bases lay between the germline ends. The CDR3 is 15 residues long. The CDR3: CASSRRNIRTYEQYF. DNA of the CDR3: TGTGCCAGCAGCCGCAGAAATATCCGGACCTACGAGCAGTACTTC.

The V and J genes are TRBV9 and TRBJ2-1, with 11 positions matching TRBD2. CDR3 length: 19 amino acids. Trimming at V came to 3 bases and at J to 6 bases, leaving 17 bases not matched to a gene. Germline loops: CDR1 SGDLS, CDR2 YYNGEE. CDR3 DNA: TGTGCCAGCAGCGGGAACCATAGCGGGAGGGCCCCGGGGGGCAATGAGCAGTTCTTC. Its protein product is CASSGNHSGRAPGGNEQFF.

V usage is TRBV6-5 and J usage is TRBJ2-7; TRBD1 aligns across 7 bases. The germline CDR1 and CDR2 sequences are MNHEY and SVGAGI. The CDR3 loop spans 13 amino acids. J lost 1 base, V lost 4 bases, and 1 base had no gene match. The CDR3 nucleotides read TGTGCCAGCAGTTTGACAGGGTCCTACGAGCAGTACTTC. Translating gives CASSLTGSYEQYF.

This clone showed up just once. The V gene is TRBV6-5, the J gene TRBJ1-1, with TRBD1 identical over 12 bases. Germline CDR1 and CDR2: MNHEY and SVGAGI. V trimming: 5 bases; J trimming: 8 bases; junction bases outside the gene matches: 6. The CDR3 loop spans 14 amino acids. The CDR3 nucleotides read TGTGCCAGCAGTACCACCGGGACAGGGGGCGAAGCTTTCTTT. Translated: CASSTTGTGGEAFF.

The J gene is TRBJ2-3, the V gene TRBV6-5; 13 positions match TRBD2. The CDR3 loop spans 15 amino acids. The germline V gene encodes CDR1 MNHEY and CDR2 SVGAGI. After removal of 4 bases from V and 6 bases from J, the junction contained 4 bases not matched to a gene. The CDR3 region has the DNA TGTGCCAGCAGTTCACTAGCGGGAGGGCCGGATACGCAGTATTTT. It specifies CASSSLAGGPDTQYF.